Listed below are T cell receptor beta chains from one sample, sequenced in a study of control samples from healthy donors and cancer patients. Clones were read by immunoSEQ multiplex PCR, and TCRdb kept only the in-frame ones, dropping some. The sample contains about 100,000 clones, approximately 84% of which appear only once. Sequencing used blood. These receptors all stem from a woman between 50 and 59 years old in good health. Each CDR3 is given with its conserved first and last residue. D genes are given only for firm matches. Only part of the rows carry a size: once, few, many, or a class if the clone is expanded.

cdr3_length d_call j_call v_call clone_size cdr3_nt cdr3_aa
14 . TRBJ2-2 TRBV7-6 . TGTGCCAGCAGCGGACTATATAACACCGGGGAGCTGTTTTTT CASSGLYNTGELFF
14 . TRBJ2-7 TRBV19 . TGTGCCAGTAGTCCCCGGCCTATCCAACTCGGGCAGTACTTC CASSPRPIQLGQYF
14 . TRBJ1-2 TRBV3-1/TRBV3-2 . TGTGCCAGCAGCCCGACAGTGAACTACTATGGCTACACCTTC CASSPTVNYYGYTF
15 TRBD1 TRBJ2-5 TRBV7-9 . TGTGCCAGCAGCTTGGGACAGGGGTTACAAGAGACCCAGTACTTC CASSLGQGLQETQYF
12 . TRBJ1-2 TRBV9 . TGTGCCAGCAGCGTAACAGGGCTTGGCTACACCTTC CASSVTGLGYTF
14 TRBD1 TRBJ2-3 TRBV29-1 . TGCAGCGTTATCCGGGACAGGGGCACAGATACGCAGTATTTT CSVIRDRGTDTQYF
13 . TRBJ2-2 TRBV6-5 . TGTGCCAGCAGTTCCGGACCTACCGGGGAGCTGTTTTTT CASSSGPTGELFF
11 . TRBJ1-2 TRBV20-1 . TGCAGTGCTGGCGAAGGCGCCACATCCACCTTC CSAGEGATSTF
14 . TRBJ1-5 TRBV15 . TGTGCCACCAGCGGAGAGGCAGACAATCAGCCCCAGCATTTT CATSGEADNQPQHF
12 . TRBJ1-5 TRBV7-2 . TGTGCCAGCAGCCCGTCCAATCAGCCCCAGCATTTT CASSPSNQPQHF
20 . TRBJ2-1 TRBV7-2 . TGTGCCAGCAGCTTAGCGACACTTAACGTAGGGGGGCAGTCCTACAATGAGCAGTTCTTC CASSLATLNVGGQSYNEQFF
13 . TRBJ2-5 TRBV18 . TGTGCCAGCTCGCCCGGGATCCAAGAGACCCAGTACTTC CASSPGIQETQYF
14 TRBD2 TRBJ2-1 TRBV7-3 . TGTGCCAGCAGGTCTAGCGGGGGGGCCGATGAGCAGTTCTTC CASRSSGGADEQFF
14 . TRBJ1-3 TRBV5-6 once TGTGCCAGCAGCTTGGGGGATCCTGGAAACACCATATATTTT CASSLGDPGNTIYF
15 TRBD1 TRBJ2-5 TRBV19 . TGTGCCAGTAGTATCCCCTACAGGGGGCGAGAGACCCAGTACTTC CASSIPYRGRETQYF
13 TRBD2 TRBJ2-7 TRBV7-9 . TGTGCCAGCAACCTAATACTAAGCGGGAAGCAGTACTTC CASNLILSGKQYF
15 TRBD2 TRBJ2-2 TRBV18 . TGTGCCAGCTCAGTGACTAGCGGGAACACCGGGGAGCTGTTTTTT CASSVTSGNTGELFF
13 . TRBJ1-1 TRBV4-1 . TGCGCCAGCAGCCAAATCCCCGGCACCGAAGCTTTCTTT CASSQIPGTEAFF
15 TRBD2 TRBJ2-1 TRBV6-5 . TGTGCCAGCAGGACTAGCGGGAGCTCCTACAATGAGCAGTTCTTC CASRTSGSSYNEQFF
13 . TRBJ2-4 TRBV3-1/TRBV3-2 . TGTGCCAGCAGCCAAGGCAGGGGAAACATTCAGTACTTC CASSQGRGNIQYF
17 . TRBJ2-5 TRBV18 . TGTGCCAGCTCACCACCGAGTTGGCGGAGGGACCAAGAGACCCAGTACTTC CASSPPSWRRDQETQYF
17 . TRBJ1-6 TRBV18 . TGTGCCAGCTCACCACGTCAGGGGCGGGCGGGAGCTTCACCCCTCCACTTT CASSPRQGRAGASPLHF
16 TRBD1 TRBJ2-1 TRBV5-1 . TGCGCCAGCAGCTTGGGTTGGGACAGGGAAATCAATGAGCAGTTCTTC CASSLGWDREINEQFF
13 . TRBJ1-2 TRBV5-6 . TGTGCCAGCAGCTTGTTCACAGGGTCTGGCTACACCTTC CASSLFTGSGYTF
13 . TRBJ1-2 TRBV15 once TGTGCCACCAGCGGGTCTCTCATGGATGGCTACACCTTC CATSGSLMDGYTF
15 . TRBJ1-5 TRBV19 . TGTGCCAGTAGTATAGGGGCAGGGGACAATCAGCCCCAGCATTTT CASSIGAGDNQPQHF
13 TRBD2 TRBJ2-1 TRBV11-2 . TGTGCCAGCAGCTTTACCGGGAGGAATGAGCAGTTCTTC CASSFTGRNEQFF
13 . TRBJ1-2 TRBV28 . TGTGCCACCAACCGGGCCGACAACTATGGCTACACCTTC CATNRADNYGYTF
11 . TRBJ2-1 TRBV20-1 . TGCAGTGCTAATTCCCCTTGGGAGCAGTTCTTC CSANSPWEQFF
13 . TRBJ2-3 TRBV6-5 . TGTGCCAGCGAGGGGACTAGCACAGATACGCAGTATTTT CASEGTSTDTQYF
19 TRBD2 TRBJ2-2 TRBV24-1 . TGTGCCACCACCGCCCGGACTAGCGGGAGGGCCGGGGACACCGGGGAGCTGTTTTTT CATTARTSGRAGDTGELFF
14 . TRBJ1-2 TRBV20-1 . TGCAGTGCTAGTTTATCGGTAGATGCCTATGGCTACACCTTC CSASLSVDAYGYTF
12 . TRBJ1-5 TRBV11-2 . TGTGCCAGCAGCCGGGCGGATCAGCCCCAGCATTTT CASSRADQPQHF
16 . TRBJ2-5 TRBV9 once TGTGCCAGCAGCGCCTTAGATGGGGGTCCTCGGGAGACCCAGTACTTC CASSALDGGPRETQYF
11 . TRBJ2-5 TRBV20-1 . TGCAGTGCCCTGGGGAGAGAGACCCAGTACTTC CSALGRETQYF
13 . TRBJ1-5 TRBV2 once TGTGCCAGCAGTGAAGCTCGTAGTCAGCCCCAGCATTTT CASSEARSQPQHF
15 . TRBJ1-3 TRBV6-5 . TGTGCCAGCAGTTCTACAATTTACTCTGGAAACACCATATATTTT CASSSTIYSGNTIYF
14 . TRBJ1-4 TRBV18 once TGTGCCAGCTCACCCCGGGACACTAATGAAAAACTGTTTTTT CASSPRDTNEKLFF
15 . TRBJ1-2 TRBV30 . TGTGCCTGTCCGGGCCCAGGCCCCCTCTCGTATGGCTACACCTTC CACPGPGPLSYGYTF
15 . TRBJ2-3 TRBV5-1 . TGCGCCAGCAGCACCTCAGGGGTAGGAGCAGATACGCAGTATTTT CASSTSGVGADTQYF
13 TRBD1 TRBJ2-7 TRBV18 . TGTGCCAGCTCATCGACAGGGACCTACGAGCAGTACTTC CASSSTGTYEQYF